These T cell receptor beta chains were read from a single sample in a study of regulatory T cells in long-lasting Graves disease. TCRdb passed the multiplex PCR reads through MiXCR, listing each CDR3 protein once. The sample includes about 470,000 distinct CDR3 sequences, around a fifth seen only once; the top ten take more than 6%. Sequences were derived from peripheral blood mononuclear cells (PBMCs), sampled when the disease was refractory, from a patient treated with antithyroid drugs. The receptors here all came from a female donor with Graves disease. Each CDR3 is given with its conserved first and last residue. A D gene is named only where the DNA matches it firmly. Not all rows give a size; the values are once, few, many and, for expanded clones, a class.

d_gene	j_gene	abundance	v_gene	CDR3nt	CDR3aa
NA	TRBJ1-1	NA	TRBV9	TGTGCCAGCAGCGTAATGGGTAGCACTGAAGCTTTCTTT	CASSVMGSTEAFF
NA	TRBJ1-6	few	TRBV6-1	TGTGCCATCCCTAAGGGCGACGGGAGCTCCTATAATTCACCCCTCCACTTT	CAIPKGDGSSYNSPLHF
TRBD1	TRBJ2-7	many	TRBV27	TGTGCCAGCAGGCACGCCCCGCCTACTGGACAGGGACGATACTACGAGCAGTACTTC	CASRHAPPTGQGRYYEQYF
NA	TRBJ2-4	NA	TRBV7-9	TGTGCCAGCAGCTTACCTTTGGGCATTCAGTACTTC	CASSLPLGIQYF
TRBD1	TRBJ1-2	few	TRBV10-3	TGTGCCATCACCCCCCAAACAGGGGGGCATGGCTACACCTTC	CAITPQTGGHGYTF
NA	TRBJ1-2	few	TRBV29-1	TGCAGCGTTGAGGGTGAAAACTATGGCTACACCTTC	CSVEGENYGYTF
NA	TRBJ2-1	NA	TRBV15	TGTGCCACCAGCAGGCCATACAATGAGCAGTTCTTC	CATSRPYNEQFF
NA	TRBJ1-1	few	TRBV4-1	TGCGCCAGCAGCCGAGCGGGCCCCGGGAGCACTGAAGCTTTCTTT	CASSRAGPGSTEAFF
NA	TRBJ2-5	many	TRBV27	TGTGCCAGCAGCTTGACCTTCGGGGTGGGGGAGACCCAGTACTTC	CASSLTFGVGETQYF
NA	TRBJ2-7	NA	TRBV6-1	TGTGCCAGCAGCCAGCGAGGGGGGAACGACGAGCAGTACTTC	CASSQRGGNDEQYF
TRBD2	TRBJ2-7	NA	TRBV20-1	TGCAGTGCTACCGGGGGGGGTAGTTACGAGCAGTACTTC	CSATGGGSYEQYF
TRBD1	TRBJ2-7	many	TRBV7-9	TGTGCCAGCAGCTTAGGGGACAGTGGCTCCTACGAGCAGTACTTC	CASSLGDSGSYEQYF
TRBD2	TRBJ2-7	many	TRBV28	TGTGCCAGCAGTTTATCCGGGGGGTTCTACGAGCAGTACTTC	CASSLSGGFYEQYF
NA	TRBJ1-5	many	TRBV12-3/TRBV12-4	TGTGCCAGCAGACCCTCGGGGAATCAGCCCCAGCATTTT	CASRPSGNQPQHF
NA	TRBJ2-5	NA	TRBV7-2	TGTGCCAGCAGCTTACGGCCAGGGATAGAGACCCAGTACTTC	CASSLRPGIETQYF
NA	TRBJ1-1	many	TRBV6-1	TGTGCCAGCAAAGAGGGTGGCACTGAAGCTTTCTTT	CASKEGGTEAFF
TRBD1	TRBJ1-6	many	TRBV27	TGTGCCAGCAACGACAGGGGGCATTCACCCCTCCACTTT	CASNDRGHSPLHF
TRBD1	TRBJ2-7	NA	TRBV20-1	TGCAGTGCCCTACCGGGACAGGGGACCGGACTTCCTATCTACGAGCAGTACTTC	CSALPGQGTGLPIYEQYF
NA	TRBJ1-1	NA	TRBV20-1	TGCAGTGCCCCAGGGGCTGGCGACACTGAAGCTTTCTTT	CSAPGAGDTEAFF
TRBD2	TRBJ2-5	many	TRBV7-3	TGTGCCAGCAGCTTATGGGGCCCGGGAGCGGGAGAAGAGACCCAGTACTTC	CASSLWGPGAGEETQYF
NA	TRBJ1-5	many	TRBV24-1	TGTGCCACCTCACAGGGCAATCAGCCCCAGCATTTT	CATSQGNQPQHF
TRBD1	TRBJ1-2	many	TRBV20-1	TGCAGTGCCACCGGACAGGTTCGTGGCTATGGCTACACCTTC	CSATGQVRGYGYTF
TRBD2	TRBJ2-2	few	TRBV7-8	TGTGCCACCCTGACCGGGACTAGCGGGGCCGCTAACACCGGGGAGCTGTTTTTT	CATLTGTSGAANTGELFF
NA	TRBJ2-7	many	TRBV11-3	TGTGCCAGCAGCTTTTTCCTGGTCGGAGGCCGAGACGAGCAGTACTTC	CASSFFLVGGRDEQYF
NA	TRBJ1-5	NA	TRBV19	TGTGCCAGTAGTAAGGTCGGGACACCCCAGGAGCCCCAGCATTTT	CASSKVGTPQEPQHF